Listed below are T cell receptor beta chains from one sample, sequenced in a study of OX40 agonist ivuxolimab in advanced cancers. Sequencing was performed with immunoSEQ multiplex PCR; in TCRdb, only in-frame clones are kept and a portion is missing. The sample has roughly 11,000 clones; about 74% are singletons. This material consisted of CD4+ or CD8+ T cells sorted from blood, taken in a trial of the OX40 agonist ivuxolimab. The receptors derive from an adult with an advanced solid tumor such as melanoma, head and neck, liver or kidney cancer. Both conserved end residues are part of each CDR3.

CDR3aa: CASSLGTGGLSSYEQYF
j_gene: TRBJ2-7
v_gene: TRBV7-8

CDR3aa: CASSKEGGARSTGELFF
j_gene: TRBJ2-2
v_gene: TRBV21-1

CDR3aa: CASSSGTRANEQYF
j_gene: TRBJ2-7
v_gene: TRBV11-3

CDR3aa: CASSVKYNEQFF
j_gene: .
v_gene: TRBV7-9

CDR3aa: CASSLDSVRTRSYEQYF
j_gene: TRBJ2-7
v_gene: TRBV4-1

CDR3aa: CASSLGTANTGELFF
j_gene: TRBJ2-2
v_gene: TRBV13

CDR3aa: CASSPGLAGYNEQFF
j_gene: TRBJ2-1
v_gene: TRBV13

CDR3aa: CASSIQGARTEAFF
j_gene: TRBJ1-1
v_gene: TRBV6-5

CDR3aa: CASYVGEYYGYTF
j_gene: TRBJ1-2
v_gene: TRBV7-2

CDR3aa: CASTLVAGANVLTF
j_gene: TRBJ2-6
v_gene: TRBV19

CDR3aa: CASGPTATNEKLFF
j_gene: TRBJ1-4
v_gene: TRBV12-5

CDR3aa: CAISTGTGDRYNEQFF
j_gene: TRBJ2-1
v_gene: TRBV10-3

CDR3aa: CASRGTGGQPQHF
j_gene: TRBJ1-5
v_gene: TRBV6-5

CDR3aa: CASSLGGTIRKLFF
j_gene: TRBJ1-4
v_gene: TRBV27